Listed here are 9 T cell receptor beta chains from one sample, sequenced in a study of identical twins. TCRdb re-analysed the 5' RACE reads in MiXCR, keeping a single row per CDR3 protein. Among about 700,000 distinct CDR3 sequences listed, 5.5% to 7.5% were seen once. The sample was naive T cells sorted from blood. The receptors shown here come from a young man in good health.

This clonotype was counted ten times or more. The CDR3 sequence is CASSLGAGGPNYEQYF. CDR3 DNA sequence: TGCGCCAGCAGCTTGGGAGCGGGTGGCCCTAACTACGAGCAGTACTTC. This chain links TRBV5-1 with TRBJ2-7; D is possibly TRBD2 (6 bases). The CDR3 extends over 16 amino acids. V lost 0 bases, J lost 3 bases, and 16 bases lay in between. Germline-derived CDR1 and CDR2 are SGHRS and YFSETQ.

In this sample, this clonotype turned up a few times. This chain links TRBV28 with TRBJ2-3; D remains ambiguous. The CDR3 totals 15 residues. Germline V CDR1 and CDR2: MDHEN, SYDVKM. The V and J ends lost 4 bases and 1 base respectively, with 12 bases between them. The CDR3, as DNA: TGTGCCAGCAGTTCCCTGATTAGCCGCACAGATACGCAGTATTTT. Its translation: CASSSLISRTDTQYF.

At least ten counts were recorded for this clonotype. The chain is built from TRBV12-3 or TRBV12-4 and TRBJ2-7, with D possibly TRBD1 on 6 matching bases. The CDR3 runs to 12 residues. The V gene lost 8 bases and the J gene lost 5 bases, with 13 bases spanning the gap. DNA for the CDR3: TGTGCCAGCGGGCAGGGGTTCAACGAGCAGTACTTC. This sequence encodes CASGQGFNEQYF.

This clonotype showed up many times. The rearrangement links TRBV12-3 or TRBV12-4 to TRBJ1-5; maybe TRBD1 (5 bases). Between the trimmed V and J ends, which lost 8 bases and 4 bases, there was a span of 9 bases. The CDR3 is made up of 12 amino acids. CDR3 DNA: TGTGCCAGCGGGGCTATTAATCAGCCCCAGCATTTT. It specifies CASGAINQPQHF.

This clonotype was recorded many times. The chain combines TRBV5-5 with TRBJ2-3; no reliable D call. The CDR3 has 11 residues. With 7 bases removed from V and 2 bases from J, the gap between germline ends came to 5 bases. Germline loops: CDR1 SGHKS, CDR2 YYEKEE (reference sequence). The CDR3, as DNA: TGTGCCAGCCGTACCACAGATACGCAGTATTTT. This codes for CASRTTDTQYF.

This clonotype occurred many times. The V and J genes are TRBV2 and TRBJ1-1; no definite D call. The CDR3 extends over 11 amino acids. Between the trimmed V and J ends, which lost 3 bases and 7 bases, there was a span of 6 bases. Germline-derived CDR1 and CDR2 are SNHLY and FYNNEI. This chain's CDR3 is CASSETREAFF. As DNA, the CDR3 is TGTGCCAGCAGTGAGACCCGTGAAGCTTTCTTT.

This clonotype showed up many times. The rearrangement links TRBV7-2 to TRBJ2-7; TRBD2 agrees at 7 bases. V dropped 5 bases and J dropped 4; count of bases not matched to a gene: 11. The CDR3 consists of 15 residues. Germline V gene sequence: CDR1 SGHTA, CDR2 FQGNSA. The CDR3 DNA is TGTGCCAGCAGCGCCCTCGGGGCGGGAGTATACGAGCAGTACTTC. It translates to CASSALGAGVYEQYF.

V gene TRBV4-1 combines with J gene TRBJ2-3, with D unclear. Trimming took off 0 bases at V and 3 bases at J, with 13 bases between the two ends. The CDR3 runs to 16 residues. Germline V gene data show CDR1 as MGHRA and CDR2 as YSYEKL. The CDR3 DNA reads TGCGCCAGCAGCCAAGATGACGGGTCAGCGACAGATACGCAGTATTTT. This sequence encodes CASSQDDGSATDTQYF.

Many counts were recorded for this clonotype. This chain uses TRBV20-1 with TRBJ1-5, with D tentatively TRBD1 (6 bases). The V gene's germline CDR1 is DFQATT and CDR2 SNEGSKA (reference sequence). V lost 3 bases, J lost 1 base, and 13 bases lay in between. This CDR3 comprises 15 residues. Here the CDR3 DNA reads TGCAGTGCTAGCCCGGGACAACTAAGCAATCAGCCCCAGCATTTT. It codes for CSASPGQLSNQPQHF.